This T cell receptor (beta chain) is from a study of blood T cells in healthy people across ages. Together with a sample-barcoded 5' primer, a J-beta primer mix was included in a second PCR lasting 7 to 11 cycles. MiXCR, run by TCRdb on the 5' RACE reads, gives a single entry per CDR3 protein. The sample has about 780,000 distinct CDR3 sequences, about 26% seen once. Germline loops: CDR1 MNHEY, CDR2 SMNVEV (reference sequence). Deletions cut 6 bases from V and 8 bases from J, with 16 bases between. The CDR3 sequence is 13 residues long. This clonotype came up a few times. These sequences were also reported in another study, on T cells of mothers and their children.

The TCR comes from a boy younger than 18 in good health. The J gene is TRBJ1-2, the V gene TRBV27; a possible D gene is TRBD1 (5 bases). Sequencing used blood. The CDR3 loop is CASRLLTVSGYTF. As DNA, the CDR3 is TGTGCCAGCAGGCTCCTGACAGTAAGCGGCTACACCTTC.